This section outlines one TCR beta chain sequence together with its context. The antigen is not known. This entry comes from a study of cytomegalovirus exposure and HLA in healthy donors. Notes on the study in general: Analysis was performed later, and it showed HLA-associated TCR beta chains to be more clonally expanded than equally common others. The study labeled 180 or so TCR beta chains cytomegalovirus-associated.

Use of 60 Vbeta and 13 Jbeta primers characterized the PCR. Sequencing used immunoSEQ multiplex PCR; TCRdb keeps in-frame clones, though not all of them. This sample yields 95,000 to 150,000 clones, of which roughly a sixth are seen a single time; about 3% belongs to the top ten. The clonotype was recovered from a female donor in good health and CMV-seropositive. Sequencing was done on a sample of PBMCs.

Written as DNA, the CDR3 is TGCGCCAGCAGCCAGGCTAGCAGTGGAAGAGTAGGAGACGAGCAGTACTTC. Residues: CASSQASSGRVGDEQYF. The rearrangement uses TRBV4-3 and TRBJ2-7, with TRBD2 as a possible D gene (5 bases). The germline CDR1 and CDR2 sequences are LGHNA and YSLEER. V lost 3 bases and J 5 bases, leaving 23 bases between the germline ends. This CDR3 comprises 17 residues.